Sequencing of this TCR beta chain was carried out in a study of identical twins. Germline V lookup: CDR1 DFQATT, CDR2 SNEGSKA (reference sequence). The CDR3 runs 14 residues. The V end was cut by 3 bases, the J end by 7 bases, with 16 bases between. TCRdb reanalysed the 5' RACE reads using MiXCR and keeps one entry per CDR3 protein. Here the sample spans 400,000 to 550,000 distinct CDR3 sequences, around 24% being singletons. The sample was also reused in another study, on T cells expressing NK-cell markers.

The specimen sequenced was CD4+ T cells sorted from blood. This TCR derives from a woman in her late teens or twenties in good health. The rearrangement uses TRBV20-1 and TRBJ2-1; D might be TRBD1 (5 bases). CDR3 in DNA: TGCAGTGCTAGTTCGGTGGGGCGGCGTAATGAGCAGTTCTTC. This gives the protein CSASSVGRRNEQFF.